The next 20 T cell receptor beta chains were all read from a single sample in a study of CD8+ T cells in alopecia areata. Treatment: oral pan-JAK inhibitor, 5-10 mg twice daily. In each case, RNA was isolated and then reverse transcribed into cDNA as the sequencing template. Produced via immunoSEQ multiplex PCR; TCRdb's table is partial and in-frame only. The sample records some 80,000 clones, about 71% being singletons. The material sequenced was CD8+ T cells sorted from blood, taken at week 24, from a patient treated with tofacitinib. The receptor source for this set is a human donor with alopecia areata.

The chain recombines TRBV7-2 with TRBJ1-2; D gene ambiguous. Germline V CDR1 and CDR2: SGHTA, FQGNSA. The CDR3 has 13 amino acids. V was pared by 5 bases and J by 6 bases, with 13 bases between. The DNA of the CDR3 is TGTGCCAGCAGCCTCCTCCCGGTTGATGGCTACACCTTC. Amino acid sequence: CASSLLPVDGYTF.

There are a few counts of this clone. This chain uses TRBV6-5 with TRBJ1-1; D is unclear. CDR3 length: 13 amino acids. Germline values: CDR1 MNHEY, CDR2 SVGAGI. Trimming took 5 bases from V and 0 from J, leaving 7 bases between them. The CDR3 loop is CASSAAMNTEAFF. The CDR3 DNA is TGTGCCAGCAGTGCGGCTATGAACACTGAAGCTTTCTTT.

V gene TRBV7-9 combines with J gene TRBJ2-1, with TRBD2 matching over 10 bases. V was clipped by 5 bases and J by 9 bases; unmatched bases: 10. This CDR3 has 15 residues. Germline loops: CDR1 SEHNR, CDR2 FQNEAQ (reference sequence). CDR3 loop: CASSPGVAGGGEQFF. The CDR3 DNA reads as TGTGCCAGCAGCCCAGGGGTAGCGGGAGGTGGTGAGCAGTTCTTC.

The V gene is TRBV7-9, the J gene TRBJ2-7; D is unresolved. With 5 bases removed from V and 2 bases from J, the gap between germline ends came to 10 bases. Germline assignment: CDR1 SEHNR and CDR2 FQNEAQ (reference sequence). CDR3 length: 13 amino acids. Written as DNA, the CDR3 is TGTGCCAGCAGCCCTGGGCATACCTACGAGCAGTACTTC. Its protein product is CASSPGHTYEQYF.

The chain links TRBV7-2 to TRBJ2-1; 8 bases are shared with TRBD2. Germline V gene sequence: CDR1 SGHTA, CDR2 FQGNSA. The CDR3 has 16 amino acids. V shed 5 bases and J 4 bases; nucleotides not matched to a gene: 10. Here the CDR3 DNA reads TGTGCCAGCAGCCCCTACCTAGCGGGTTCTTACAATGAGCAGTTCTTC. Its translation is CASSPYLAGSYNEQFF.

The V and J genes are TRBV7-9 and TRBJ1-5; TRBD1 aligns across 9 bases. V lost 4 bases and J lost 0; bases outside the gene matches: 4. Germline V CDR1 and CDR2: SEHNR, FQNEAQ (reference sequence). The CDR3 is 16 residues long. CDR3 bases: TGTGCCAGCAGCTCAAACAGGGGGCATAGCAATCAGCCCCAGCATTTT. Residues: CASSSNRGHSNQPQHF.

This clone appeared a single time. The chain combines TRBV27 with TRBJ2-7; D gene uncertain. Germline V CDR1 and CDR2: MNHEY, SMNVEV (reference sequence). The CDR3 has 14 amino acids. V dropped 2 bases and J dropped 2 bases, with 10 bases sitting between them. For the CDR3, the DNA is TGTGCCAGCAGTTTACTACAAAACCCCTACGAGCAGTACTTC. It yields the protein CASSLLQNPYEQYF.

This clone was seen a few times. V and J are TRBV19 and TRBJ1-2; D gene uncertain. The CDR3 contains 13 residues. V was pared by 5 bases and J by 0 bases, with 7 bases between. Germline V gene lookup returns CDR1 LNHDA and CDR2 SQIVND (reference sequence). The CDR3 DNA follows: TGTGCCAGTAGTGACGGGACTAACTATGGCTACACCTTC. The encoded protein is CASSDGTNYGYTF.

In nucleotides, the CDR3 is TGCGCCAGCAGCCAAGGGGTTGGGATCTTAGGCGCCTACGAGCAGTACTTC. It codes for CASSQGVGILGAYEQYF. The chain has TRBV4-3 and TRBJ2-7; D gene ambiguous. The germline CDR1 and CDR2 sequences are LGHNA and YSLEER. This CDR3 region has 17 residues. V was pared by 1 base and J by 2 bases, with 18 bases between.

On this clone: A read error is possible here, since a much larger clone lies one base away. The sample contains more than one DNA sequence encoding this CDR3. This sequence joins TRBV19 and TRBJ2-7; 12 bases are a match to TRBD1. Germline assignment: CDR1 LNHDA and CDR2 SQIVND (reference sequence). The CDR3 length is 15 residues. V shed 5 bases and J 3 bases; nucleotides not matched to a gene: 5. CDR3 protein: CASSSRDRGLYEQYF. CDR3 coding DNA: TGTGCCAGTAGTTCACGGGACAGGGGGCTCTACGAGCAGTACTTC.

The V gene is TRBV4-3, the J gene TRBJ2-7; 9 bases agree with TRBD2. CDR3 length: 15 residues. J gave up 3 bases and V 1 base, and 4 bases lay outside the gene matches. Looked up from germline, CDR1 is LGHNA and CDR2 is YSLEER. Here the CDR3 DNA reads TGCGCCAGCAGCCAAGGACTAGCGGAGCTCTACGAGCAGTACTTC. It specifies CASSQGLAELYEQYF.

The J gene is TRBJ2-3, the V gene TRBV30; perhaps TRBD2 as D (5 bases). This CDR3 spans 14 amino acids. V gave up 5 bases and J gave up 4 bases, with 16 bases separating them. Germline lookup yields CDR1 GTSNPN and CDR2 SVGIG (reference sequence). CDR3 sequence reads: CAWGLAGVADTQYF. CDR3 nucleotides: TGTGCCTGGGGTCTAGCTGGGGTCGCAGATACGCAGTATTTT.

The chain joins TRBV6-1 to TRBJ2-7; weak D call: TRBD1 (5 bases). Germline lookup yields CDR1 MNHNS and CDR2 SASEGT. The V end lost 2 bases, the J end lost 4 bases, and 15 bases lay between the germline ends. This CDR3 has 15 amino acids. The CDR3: CASSEYMGRAYEQYF. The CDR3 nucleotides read TGTGCCAGCAGTGAATATATGGGCAGGGCATACGAGCAGTACTTC.

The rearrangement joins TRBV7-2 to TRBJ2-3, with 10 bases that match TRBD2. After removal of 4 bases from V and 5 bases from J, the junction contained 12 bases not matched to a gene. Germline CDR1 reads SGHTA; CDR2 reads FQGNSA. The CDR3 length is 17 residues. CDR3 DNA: TGTGCCAGCAGCTCTCTAGCGGGAGTCCTCCGGGGAGATACGCAGTATTTT. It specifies CASSSLAGVLRGDTQYF.

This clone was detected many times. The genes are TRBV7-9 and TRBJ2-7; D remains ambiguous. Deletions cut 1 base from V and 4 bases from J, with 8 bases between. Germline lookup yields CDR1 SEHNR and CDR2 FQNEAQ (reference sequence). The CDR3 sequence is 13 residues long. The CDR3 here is CASSLDSGYEQYF. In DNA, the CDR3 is TGTGCCAGCAGCTTAGATTCGGGTTACGAGCAGTACTTC.

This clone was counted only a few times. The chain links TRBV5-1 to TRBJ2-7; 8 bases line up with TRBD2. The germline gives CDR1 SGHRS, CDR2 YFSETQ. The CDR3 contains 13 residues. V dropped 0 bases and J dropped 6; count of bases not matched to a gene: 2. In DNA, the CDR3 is TGCGCCAGCAGCTTGGGGACTAGCTCCGAGCAGTACTTC. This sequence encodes CASSLGTSSEQYF.

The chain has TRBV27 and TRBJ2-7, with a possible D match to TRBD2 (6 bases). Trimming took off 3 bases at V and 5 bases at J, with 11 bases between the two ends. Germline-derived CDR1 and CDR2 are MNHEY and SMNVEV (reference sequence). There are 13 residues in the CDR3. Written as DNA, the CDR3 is TGTGCCAGCAGTTTCCCTCCGGGAGACGAGCAGTACTTC. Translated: CASSFPPGDEQYF.

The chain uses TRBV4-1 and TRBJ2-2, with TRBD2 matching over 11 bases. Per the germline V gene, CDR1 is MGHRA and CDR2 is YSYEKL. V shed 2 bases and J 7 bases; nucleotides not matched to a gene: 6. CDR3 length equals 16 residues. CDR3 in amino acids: CASSQLAGGKDGELFF. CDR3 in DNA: TGCGCCAGCAGCCAACTAGCGGGAGGAAAGGACGGGGAGCTGTTTTTT.

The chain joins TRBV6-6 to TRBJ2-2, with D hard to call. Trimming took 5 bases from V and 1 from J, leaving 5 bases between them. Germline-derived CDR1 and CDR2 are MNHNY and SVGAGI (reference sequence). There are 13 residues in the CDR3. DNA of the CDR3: TGTGCCAGCAGTGACAAGAACACCGGGGAGCTGTTTTTT. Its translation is CASSDKNTGELFF.

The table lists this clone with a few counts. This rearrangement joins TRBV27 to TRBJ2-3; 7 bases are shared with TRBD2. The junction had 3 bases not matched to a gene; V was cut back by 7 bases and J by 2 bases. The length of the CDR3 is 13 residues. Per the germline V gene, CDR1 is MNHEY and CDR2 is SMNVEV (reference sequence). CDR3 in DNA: TGTGCCAGCAAGGGACTAACCACAGATACGCAGTATTTT. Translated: CASKGLTTDTQYF.